The rows below give T cell receptor beta chains drawn from one sample of a study of T cells in Graves' hyperthyroidism and ophthalmopathy. TCRdb re-called the multiplex PCR reads with MiXCR, one entry per CDR3 protein. The repertoire holds 200,000 to 300,000 distinct CDR3 sequences, with around 26% as singletons. Sequenced input: blood. All receptors come from a woman between 40 and 50 years old with Graves' ophthalmopathy. Each CDR3 is given with its conserved first and last residue. Fields, in order: CDR3 DNA, CDR3 protein, V gene, D gene, J gene, clone size. D genes are given only for firm matches. Where a row states a size, it is once, few, many or the class of an expanded clone; other rows omit it.

CDR3 DNA: TGTGCCAGCAGTTACTTAGGGGAGGAGGATCAGCCCCAGCATTTT
CDR3 protein: CASSYLGEEDQPQHF
V gene: TRBV6-5
D gene: .
J gene: TRBJ1-5
clone size: many

CDR3 DNA: TGTGCCAGCAGTTACTCGACTACAGGAAATAGGAACACTGAAGCTTTCTTT
CDR3 protein: CASSYSTTGNRNTEAFF
V gene: TRBV6-2/TRBV6-3
D gene: .
J gene: TRBJ1-1
clone size: few

CDR3 DNA: TGTGCCAGCAGTGCCGTCTACGAGCAGTACTTC
CDR3 protein: CASSAVYEQYF
V gene: TRBV2
D gene: .
J gene: TRBJ2-7
clone size: many

CDR3 DNA: TGTGCCAGCAGTTATTCGGGGTCCAAAAACATTCAGTACTTC
CDR3 protein: CASSYSGSKNIQYF
V gene: TRBV6-2/TRBV6-3
D gene: .
J gene: TRBJ2-4
clone size: many

CDR3 DNA: TGTGCCAGCAGCCAAGTTAGTGTACTAGCGGGAGCTTACGAGCAGTACTTC
CDR3 protein: CASSQVSVLAGAYEQYF
V gene: TRBV4-2
D gene: TRBD2
J gene: TRBJ2-7
clone size: many

CDR3 DNA: TGCGCCAGCAGCTTGAGTCCGACAGGGGGCAATCAGCCCCAGCATTTT
CDR3 protein: CASSLSPTGGNQPQHF
V gene: TRBV5-1
D gene: TRBD1
J gene: TRBJ1-5
clone size: .

CDR3 DNA: TGTGCCAGTAGTAGGGCGTTGAACACTGAAGCTTTCTTT
CDR3 protein: CASSRALNTEAFF
V gene: TRBV19
D gene: .
J gene: TRBJ1-1
clone size: many

CDR3 DNA: TGTGCCAGCAGCGTAGCGGGACAGAACACCGGGGAGCTGTTTTTT
CDR3 protein: CASSVAGQNTGELFF
V gene: TRBV9
D gene: .
J gene: TRBJ2-2
clone size: many

CDR3 DNA: TGTGCCAGCAGTTTATTCCTATTCAGGGAGTTGTACGAGCAGTACTTC
CDR3 protein: CASSLFLFRELYEQYF
V gene: TRBV12-3/TRBV12-4
D gene: .
J gene: TRBJ2-7
clone size: .

CDR3 DNA: TGTGCCAGCAGCTTAGAATCGTATAGCAATCAGCCCCAGCATTTT
CDR3 protein: CASSLESYSNQPQHF
V gene: TRBV11-2
D gene: .
J gene: TRBJ1-5
clone size: many

CDR3 DNA: TGCAGCGTTGGGGGCCAAGGTGGTAGAGAGACCCAGTACTTC
CDR3 protein: CSVGGQGGRETQYF
V gene: TRBV29-1
D gene: .
J gene: TRBJ2-5
clone size: .

CDR3 DNA: TGCAGTGCTAAGGGGTTATCTGGAAACACCATATATTTT
CDR3 protein: CSAKGLSGNTIYF
V gene: TRBV20-1
D gene: .
J gene: TRBJ1-3
clone size: many

CDR3 DNA: TGTGCCAGCAGGGGACAGGGGGCTTACACTGAAGCTTTCTTT
CDR3 protein: CASRGQGAYTEAFF
V gene: TRBV12-3/TRBV12-4
D gene: TRBD1
J gene: TRBJ1-1
clone size: many

CDR3 DNA: TGCGCCAGCAGCTACACTAGCGGGAGGGCCGTTGGGGAGCTGTTTTTT
CDR3 protein: CASSYTSGRAVGELFF
V gene: TRBV5-1
D gene: TRBD2
J gene: TRBJ2-2
clone size: many

CDR3 DNA: TGTGCCAGCAGTGAATCCTGGGGGCTGGTCTACGAGCAGTACTTC
CDR3 protein: CASSESWGLVYEQYF
V gene: TRBV6-1
D gene: .
J gene: TRBJ2-7
clone size: many

CDR3 DNA: TGTGCCAGCAGTCTACAGGGGGCGCGGAATCAGCCCCAGCATTTT
CDR3 protein: CASSLQGARNQPQHF
V gene: TRBV12-3/TRBV12-4
D gene: TRBD1
J gene: TRBJ1-5
clone size: .

CDR3 DNA: TGTGCCAGTAGTTTATACCGGGACAGGGTTAATGGCTACACCTTC
CDR3 protein: CASSLYRDRVNGYTF
V gene: TRBV19
D gene: TRBD1
J gene: TRBJ1-2
clone size: .

CDR3 DNA: TGTGCCAGCAGTTCGTCGTGGGGAAACGAGCAGTACTTC
CDR3 protein: CASSSSWGNEQYF
V gene: TRBV2
D gene: .
J gene: TRBJ2-7
clone size: many

CDR3 DNA: TGCGCCAGCAGCCTTACAGGGGTTGTGTACGAGCAGTACTTC
CDR3 protein: CASSLTGVVYEQYF
V gene: TRBV5-1
D gene: TRBD1
J gene: TRBJ2-7
clone size: .

CDR3 DNA: TGTGCCAGCAGCCCAAGCGGGAGCGGGTCCTACAATGAGCAGTTCTTC
CDR3 protein: CASSPSGSGSYNEQFF
V gene: TRBV7-2
D gene: TRBD2
J gene: TRBJ2-1
clone size: once

CDR3 DNA: TGTGCCAGCAGTGACCGGGGTGGGGTCAACTATGGCTACACCTTC
CDR3 protein: CASSDRGGVNYGYTF
V gene: TRBV28
D gene: .
J gene: TRBJ1-2
clone size: many

CDR3 DNA: TGTGCCAGCAGTTACGTAGCGGGAGGAGTAGGCGAGCAGTACTTC
CDR3 protein: CASSYVAGGVGEQYF
V gene: TRBV6-5
D gene: TRBD2
J gene: TRBJ2-7
clone size: .

CDR3 DNA: TGTGCCAGCAGGACGACTAGCGGGAGCTCCGGCGGGGAGCTGTTTTTT
CDR3 protein: CASRTTSGSSGGELFF
V gene: TRBV6-1
D gene: TRBD2
J gene: TRBJ2-2
clone size: many

CDR3 DNA: TGTGCCAGCAGTTTATCCGGAGCGGGGTACATGAACACTGAAGCTTTCTTT
CDR3 protein: CASSLSGAGYMNTEAFF
V gene: TRBV28
D gene: .
J gene: TRBJ1-1
clone size: many

CDR3 DNA: TGTGCCAGCAGCCAACGACCCGGTGGGGGGAATCAGCCCCAGCATTTT
CDR3 protein: CASSQRPGGGNQPQHF
V gene: TRBV28
D gene: .
J gene: TRBJ1-5
clone size: many

CDR3 DNA: TGCAGCGTTGGGCACGGAAACACCATATATTTT
CDR3 protein: CSVGHGNTIYF
V gene: TRBV29-1
D gene: .
J gene: TRBJ1-3
clone size: many

CDR3 DNA: TGTGCCAGCAGCCGGAGACTAGCGGGAGGCCAAGAGACCCAGTACTTC
CDR3 protein: CASSRRLAGGQETQYF
V gene: TRBV11-2
D gene: TRBD2
J gene: TRBJ2-5
clone size: many

CDR3 DNA: TGTGCCAGCAGCCGGACGGTTAGGACTAGCCGCCCCTACGAGCAGTACTTC
CDR3 protein: CASSRTVRTSRPYEQYF
V gene: TRBV7-2
D gene: TRBD2
J gene: TRBJ2-7
clone size: many

CDR3 DNA: TGTGCCAGCACGAAAAGCGGGAGTCTTGGGACCCAGTGCTTC
CDR3 protein: CASTKSGSLGTQCF
V gene: TRBV28
D gene: TRBD2
J gene: TRBJ2-5
clone size: .

CDR3 DNA: TGTGCCAGCGGACAGACCTACGAGCAGTACTTC
CDR3 protein: CASGQTYEQYF
V gene: TRBV28
D gene: .
J gene: TRBJ2-7
clone size: many

CDR3 DNA: TGTGCCAGCAGCGGACTAGCGGCCTTCACAGATACGCAGTATTTT
CDR3 protein: CASSGLAAFTDTQYF
V gene: TRBV9
D gene: TRBD2
J gene: TRBJ2-3
clone size: .